The rows below give T cell receptor beta chains drawn from one sample of a study of blood T cell repertoires in COVID-19. The assay was immunoSEQ multiplex PCR, and TCRdb's table has in-frame clones only and misses some. The sample lists about 140,000 clones; approximately 78% were seen once. The sequenced sample consisted of PBMCs or T cells enriched from blood (not recorded which). The receptors shown here come from a woman in her forties or fifties who had recovered from COVID-19. Both conserved end residues are part of each CDR3. The D gene is left open where the match is weak. Not all rows give a size; the values are once, few, many and, for expanded clones, a class.

D: TRBD1; J: TRBJ2-2; V: TRBV7-8; size: .; DNA: TGTGCCAGCAGCTCGGACAGGGTCCGTACCGGGGAGCTGTTTTTT; CDR3: CASSSDRVRTGELFF
D: .; J: TRBJ1-3; V: TRBV21-1; size: .; DNA: TGTGCCAGCAGCAAAGTTTCTGACGGTTCCTGGGGGGACACCATATATTTT; CDR3: CASSKVSDGSWGDTIYF
D: TRBD1; J: TRBJ1-1; V: TRBV5-6; size: .; DNA: TGTGCCAGCAGCTCGACAGGGTCGATTGAAGCTTTCTTT; CDR3: CASSSTGSIEAFF
D: .; J: TRBJ2-7; V: TRBV28; size: .; DNA: TGTGCCAGCACTGGGACATACTACGAGCAGTACTTC; CDR3: CASTGTYYEQYF
D: .; J: TRBJ2-5; V: TRBV7-3; size: .; DNA: TGTGCCAGCAGCTTAAGCAGGCAAGAGACCCAGTACTTC; CDR3: CASSLSRQETQYF
D: .; J: TRBJ1-6; V: TRBV7-9; size: .; DNA: TGTGCCAGCACCCCTTCGGGGGTGAATTCACCCCTCCACTTT; CDR3: CASTPSGVNSPLHF
D: .; J: TRBJ1-1; V: TRBV6-5; size: .; DNA: TGTGCCAGCAGTTACTCAGCCGGCACTGAAGCTTTCTTT; CDR3: CASSYSAGTEAFF
D: TRBD2; J: TRBJ2-3; V: TRBV10-1; size: .; DNA: TGCGCCAGCAGTGAGACTAGCGGGGGGACCACAGATACGCAGTATTTT; CDR3: CASSETSGGTTDTQYF
D: .; J: TRBJ2-1; V: TRBV10-1; size: .; DNA: TGCGCCAGCAGTTTCGGGAAAGATGAGCAGTTCTTC; CDR3: CASSFGKDEQFF
D: TRBD1; J: TRBJ2-7; V: TRBV7-9; size: many; DNA: TGTGCCAGCAGCTTACTCCCCCGACAGGGGGCTGGGTACGAGCAGTACTTC; CDR3: CASSLLPRQGAGYEQYF
D: .; J: TRBJ2-1; V: TRBV6-5; size: .; DNA: TGTGCCAGCAGCCATGACAGAAGGCAGTTCTTC; CDR3: CASSHDRRQFF
D: .; J: TRBJ1-6; V: TRBV2; size: .; DNA: TGTGCCAGCAGTGATATCGACAGCCGCTATAATTCACCCCTCCACTTT; CDR3: CASSDIDSRYNSPLHF
D: TRBD1; J: TRBJ1-4; V: TRBV7-9; size: .; DNA: TGTGCCAGCAGCGCACAGGGGGGGTATAATGAAAAACTGTTTTTT; CDR3: CASSAQGGYNEKLFF
D: .; J: TRBJ1-6; V: TRBV9; size: .; DNA: TGTGCCAGCAGTGCGGCACCGGGACAAAATTCACCCCTCCACTTT; CDR3: CASSAAPGQNSPLHF
D: .; J: TRBJ1-5; V: TRBV6-5; size: .; DNA: TGTGCCAGCAGTTACTCGAGCGGCAATCAGCCCCAGCATTTT; CDR3: CASSYSSGNQPQHF
D: .; J: TRBJ2-3; V: TRBV28; size: once; DNA: TGTGCCAGCACCCTTGAAGGGGCGCGCACAGATACGCAGTATTTT; CDR3: CASTLEGARTDTQYF
D: .; J: TRBJ2-7; V: TRBV4-1; size: .; DNA: TGCGCCAGCTCACCCTCGGGGGTCGGCCCTAGGGGACTCCACGAGCAGTACTTC; CDR3: CASSPSGVGPRGLHEQYF
D: .; J: TRBJ1-1; V: TRBV27; size: .; DNA: TGTGCCAGCAGGGAGCCCTACACTGAAGCTTTCTTT; CDR3: CASREPYTEAFF
D: TRBD2; J: TRBJ2-5; V: TRBV6-1; size: .; DNA: TGTGCCAGCAGTGAGGGGGGGGGTGAGACCCAGTACTTC; CDR3: CASSEGGGETQYF
D: .; J: TRBJ2-3; V: TRBV7-2; size: once; DNA: TGTGCCAGCAGCGACGCAGGGGCGGGGGCGGTAGATACGCAGTATTTT; CDR3: CASSDAGAGAVDTQYF
D: .; J: TRBJ1-1; V: TRBV12-3/TRBV12-4; size: .; DNA: TGTGCCAGCAGTGGGCAGGGCACTGAAGCTTTCTTT; CDR3: CASSGQGTEAFF
D: .; J: TRBJ1-1; V: TRBV12-3/TRBV12-4; size: .; DNA: TGTGCCAGCAGCCGACACCAGGGCGCTGAAGCTTTCTTT; CDR3: CASSRHQGAEAFF
D: .; J: TRBJ1-2; V: TRBV11-2; size: .; DNA: TGTGCCAGCAGCTCGGGGGTTCAGTACGGCTACACCTTC; CDR3: CASSSGVQYGYTF
D: TRBD2; J: TRBJ2-2; V: TRBV9; size: once; DNA: TGTGCCAGCAGCGTAGGTAGCGGGGGGGTCACCGGGGAGCTGTTTTTT; CDR3: CASSVGSGGVTGELFF
D: TRBD1; J: TRBJ1-6; V: TRBV30; size: .; DNA: TGTGCCTGGAGTGTCCGGACAGGTTTTAGTTCACCCCTCCACTTT; CDR3: CAWSVRTGFSSPLHF
D: TRBD2; J: TRBJ2-1; V: TRBV3-1/TRBV3-2; size: .; DNA: TGTGCCAGCAGCCCCTCGCGGGAGTACAATGAGCAGTTCTTC; CDR3: CASSPSREYNEQFF
D: .; J: TRBJ2-7; V: TRBV28; size: .; DNA: TGTGCCAGCAGTTTAACCCTCTCGGCCTACGAGCAGTACTTC; CDR3: CASSLTLSAYEQYF
D: TRBD1; J: TRBJ2-1; V: TRBV4-2; size: .; DNA: TGTGCCAGCAGCCATCTTTCCGCCGGGCCCTACAGGGGTGAGCAGTTCTTC; CDR3: CASSHLSAGPYRGEQFF
D: .; J: TRBJ1-6; V: TRBV30; size: .; DNA: TGTGCCTGGAGTTCGACCCCGGGAACCCTCCACTTT; CDR3: CAWSSTPGTLHF
D: .; J: TRBJ1-2; V: TRBV3-1/TRBV3-2; size: few; DNA: TGTGCCAGCAGCCTCCGACACGGCGGGGACTATGGCTACACCTTC; CDR3: CASSLRHGGDYGYTF
D: .; J: TRBJ2-3; V: TRBV9; size: .; DNA: TGTGCCAGCAGCACAAGGACTGTCACAGATACGCAGTATTTT; CDR3: CASSTRTVTDTQYF
D: .; J: TRBJ2-7; V: TRBV13; size: .; DNA: TGTGCCAGCAGCCCAACAGGGAAATCCTCCTCCTACGAGCAGTACTTC; CDR3: CASSPTGKSSSYEQYF
D: TRBD2; J: TRBJ2-2; V: TRBV5-4; size: .; DNA: TGTGCCAGCAGCTTGGAGGCGGGGGGCACCGGGGAGCTGTTTTTT; CDR3: CASSLEAGGTGELFF
D: TRBD1; J: TRBJ2-7; V: TRBV5-1; size: few; DNA: TGCGCCAGCAGCTTCCGGGACAGGGGGGCCTACGAGCAGTACTTC; CDR3: CASSFRDRGAYEQYF
D: TRBD2; J: TRBJ2-3; V: TRBV28; size: .; DNA: TGTGCCAGCAGTTTAGCGGGACTAGCGGGCACAGATACGCAGTATTTT; CDR3: CASSLAGLAGTDTQYF
D: .; J: TRBJ1-5; V: TRBV5-4; size: .; DNA: TGTGCCAGCAGCTTGAAGGGGGTTGGACCCCAGCATTTT; CDR3: CASSLKGVGPQHF
D: TRBD2; J: TRBJ2-7; V: TRBV30; size: .; DNA: TGTGCCTGGAGTTTCAGCGGGGGGGGCGAGCAGTACTTC; CDR3: CAWSFSGGGEQYF
D: .; J: TRBJ2-7; V: TRBV12-3/TRBV12-4; size: .; DNA: TGTGCCAGCACCGGGAATAGCCACGAGCAGTACTTC; CDR3: CASTGNSHEQYF
D: .; J: TRBJ1-2; V: TRBV28; size: .; DNA: TGTGCCAGCAGTTTAGGGGGCAGGCCGGGTAACTATGGCTACACCTTC; CDR3: CASSLGGRPGNYGYTF
D: TRBD1; J: TRBJ1-2; V: TRBV18; size: .; DNA: TGTGCCAGCGTTCGTGGACAGGATTTTAACTATGGCTACACCTTC; CDR3: CASVRGQDFNYGYTF